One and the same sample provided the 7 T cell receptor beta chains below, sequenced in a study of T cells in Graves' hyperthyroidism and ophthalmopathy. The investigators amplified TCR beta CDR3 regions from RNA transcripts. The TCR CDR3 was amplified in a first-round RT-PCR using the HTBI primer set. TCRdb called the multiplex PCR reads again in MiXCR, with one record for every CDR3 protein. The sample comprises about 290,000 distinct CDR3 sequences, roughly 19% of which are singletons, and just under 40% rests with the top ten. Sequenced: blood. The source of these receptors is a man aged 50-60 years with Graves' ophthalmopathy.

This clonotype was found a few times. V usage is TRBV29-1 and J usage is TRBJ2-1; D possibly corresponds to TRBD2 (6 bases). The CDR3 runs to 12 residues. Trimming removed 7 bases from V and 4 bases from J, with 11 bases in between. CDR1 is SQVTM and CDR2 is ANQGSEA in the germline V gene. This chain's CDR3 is CSAGGTYNEQFF. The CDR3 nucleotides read TGCAGCGCTGGCGGGACTTACAATGAGCAGTTCTTC.

The CDR3 here is CASSPQREIGELFF. The CDR3 DNA follows: TGTGCCAGCAGTCCCCAGAGGGAAATCGGGGAGCTGTTTTTT. The genes are TRBV27 and TRBJ2-2; a weak D match, TRBD2 (5 bases). The V end was cut by 5 bases, the J end by 7 bases, with 14 bases between. The V gene's germline CDR1 is MNHEY and CDR2 SMNVEV (reference sequence). This CDR3 is 14 amino acids long.

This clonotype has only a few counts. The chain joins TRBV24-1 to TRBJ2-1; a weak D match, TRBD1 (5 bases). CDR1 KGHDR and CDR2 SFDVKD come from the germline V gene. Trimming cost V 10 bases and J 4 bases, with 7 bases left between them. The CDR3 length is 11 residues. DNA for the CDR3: TGTGCCACAGGGGTATACAATGAGCAGTTCTTC. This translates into CATGVYNEQFF.

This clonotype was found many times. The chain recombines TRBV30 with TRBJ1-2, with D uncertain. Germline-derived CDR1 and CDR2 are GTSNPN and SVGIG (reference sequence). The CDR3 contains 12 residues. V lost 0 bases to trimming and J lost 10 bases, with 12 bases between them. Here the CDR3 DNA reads TGTGCCTGGAGTGTGGCCAGTGGCTTCTACACCTTC. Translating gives CAWSVASGFYTF.

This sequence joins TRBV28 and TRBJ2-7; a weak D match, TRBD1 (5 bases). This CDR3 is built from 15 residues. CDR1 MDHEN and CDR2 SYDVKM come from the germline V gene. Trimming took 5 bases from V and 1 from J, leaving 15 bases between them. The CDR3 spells CASSTPTVLSYEQYF. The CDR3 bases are TGTGCCAGCAGTACGCCGACAGTCCTTTCCTACGAGCAGTACTTC.

CDR3 sequence: CASSSNTKGFNQPQHF. The CDR3 coding sequence is TGTGCCAGCAGTTCAAATACGAAAGGGTTCAATCAGCCCCAGCATTTT. This chain joins TRBV27 and TRBJ1-5; D is undetermined. Germline CDR1 and CDR2: MNHEY and SMNVEV (reference sequence). The CDR3 loop spans 16 amino acids. V lost 4 bases to trimming and J lost 3 bases, with 16 bases between them.

CDR3 in DNA: TGTGCCAGCGGGGAGGGCGGAAGCACCGGGGAGCTGTTTTTT. Residues: CASGEGGSTGELFF. The chain is built from TRBV9 and TRBJ2-2; 7 bases agree with TRBD2. The CDR3 has 14 residues. V shed 7 bases and J 4 bases; nucleotides not matched to a gene: 7. Germline V CDR1 and CDR2: SGDLS, YYNGEE.